Below are 15 T cell receptor beta chains sequenced from a single sample in a study of blood T cell repertoires in COVID-19. Libraries were prepared by immunoSEQ multiplex PCR; TCRdb keeps only in-frame clonotypes and omits some of them. The sample yields about 250,000 clones, about 88% seen once. Sequenced material: PBMCs or T cells enriched from blood (not recorded which). The receptors were sampled from a woman aged 45-59 years who had been exposed to COVID-19.

The chain uses TRBV19 and TRBJ1-5; no clear D. Germline CDR1 LNHDA, CDR2 SQIVND (reference sequence). The CDR3 contains 15 residues. Trimming left V 4 bases short and J 2 bases short, with 12 bases between. CDR3 nucleotides: TGTGCCAGTAGTAAGAGTGGTGTTGGCAATCAGCCCCAGCATTTT. Amino acids: CASSKSGVGNQPQHF.

With respect to this clone: The sample contains more than one DNA sequence encoding this CDR3. The chain links TRBV4-2 to TRBJ2-5; D gene unclear. The CDR3 runs to 13 residues. Germline V gene sequence: CDR1 LGHNA, CDR2 YNFKEQ. Trimming took 0 bases from V and 2 from J, leaving 4 bases between them. The CDR3 DNA sequence: TGTGCCAGCAGCCAAGACCAGCAAGAGACCCAGTACTTC. Its protein product is CASSQDQQETQYF.

The chain carries TRBV10-2 and TRBJ2-5; D is perhaps TRBD2 (6 bases). The CDR3 covers 14 residues. Germline-derived CDR1 and CDR2 are WSHSY and SAAADI. Deletions cut 2 bases from V and 4 bases from J, with 11 bases between. In nucleotides, the CDR3 is TGCGCCAGCAGTGAGCCCGGGGGAGGAGAGACCCAGTACTTC. Translating gives CASSEPGGGETQYF.

This chain uses TRBV14 with TRBJ2-3; 10 bases map to TRBD1. Losses at the gene ends were 4 bases for V and 3 bases for J; bases not matched to a gene: 4. The germline V gene has CDR1 SGHDN and CDR2 FVKESK. The CDR3 spans 15 residues. The CDR3 coding sequence is TGTGCCAGCAGCCTGACAGGGGGCGGGACAGATACGCAGTATTTT. This gives the protein CASSLTGGGTDTQYF.

V gene TRBV6-5 combines with J gene TRBJ1-5; D ambiguous. Germline V gene lookup returns CDR1 MNHEY and CDR2 SVGAGI. The length of the CDR3 is 15 residues. V was pared by 7 bases and J by 2 bases, with 15 bases between. CDR3 DNA sequence: TGTGCCAGCACTCCTAGTGGCGAGGGCAATCAGCCCCAGCATTTT. Translated: CASTPSGEGNQPQHF.

This sequence joins TRBV3-1 (or the pseudogene TRBV3-2) and TRBJ2-3; unclear D gene. V dropped 4 bases and J dropped 0 bases, with 14 bases sitting between them. In germline, CDR1 is LGHDT, CDR2 YNNKEL (reference sequence). This CDR3 comprises 16 residues. The CDR3 is CASSLLGAASTDTQYF. The CDR3 coding sequence is TGTGCCAGCAGCCTCTTAGGAGCCGCTAGCACAGATACGCAGTATTTT.

The genes are TRBV9 and TRBJ1-1; tentative D call: TRBD1 (5 bases). Germline values: CDR1 SGDLS, CDR2 YYNGEE. This CDR3 comprises 14 residues. V was clipped by 2 bases and J by 7 bases, with 15 bases between them. CDR3 bases: TGTGCCAGCAGCGTTGGGAGGGGCGGCCATGAAGCTTTCTTT. This gives the protein CASSVGRGGHEAFF. The full variable domain, with the rest looked up from reference TRBV9 and TRBJ1-1, is DSGVTQTPKHLITATGQRVTLRCSPRSGDLSVYWYQQSLDQGLQFLIQYYNGEERAKGNILERFSAQQFPDLHSELNLSSLELGDSALYFCASSVGRGGHEAFFGQGTRLTVV.

The sample holds one count of this clone. The V and J genes are TRBV4-3 and TRBJ1-1, with D possibly being TRBD1 (6 bases). The CDR3 loop spans 16 amino acids. Trimming took off 0 bases at V and 1 base at J, with 12 bases between the two ends. Germline loops: CDR1 LGHNA, CDR2 YSLEER. Here the CDR3 reads CASSQDIGGENTEAFF. As DNA, the CDR3 is TGCGCCAGCAGCCAAGATATAGGGGGGGAGAACACTGAAGCTTTCTTT.

CDR3 sequence reads: CASSLEGLSTDTQYF. The CDR3 nucleotides are TGTGCCAGCAGCTTAGAAGGACTTAGCACAGATACGCAGTATTTT. The rearrangement links TRBV7-2 to TRBJ2-3; tentative D call: TRBD2 (5 bases). The CDR3 runs to 15 residues. CDR1 is SGHTA, CDR2 FQGNSA, per germline. The V end lost 1 base, the J end lost 0 bases, and 8 bases lay between the germline ends.

The gene calls are TRBV5-1 and TRBJ2-7, with 13 bases aligning to TRBD2. The CDR3 has 20 amino acids. Germline values: CDR1 SGHRS, CDR2 YFSETQ. The V segment lost 0 bases and the J segment 0 bases; nucleotides outside the gene matches: 12. This CDR3 is CASSLAVRTSGGRDSYEQYF. In DNA, the CDR3 is TGCGCCAGCAGCTTGGCCGTTAGGACTAGCGGGGGCCGCGACTCCTACGAGCAGTACTTC.

V gene TRBV29-1 combines with J gene TRBJ1-1; 9 bases are shared with TRBD1. Unmatched junction bases numbered 9, after V lost 5 bases and J lost 5 bases. The CDR3 has 14 amino acids. In germline, CDR1 is SQVTM, CDR2 ANQGSEA. The CDR3 DNA reads as TGCAGCGTTCGTCCCGGGACAGGGTTAACTGAAGCTTTCTTT. Amino acids: CSVRPGTGLTEAFF.

The chain has TRBV5-6 and TRBJ2-3; tentatively, D is TRBD1 (6 bases). With 4 bases removed from V and 9 bases from J, the gap between germline ends came to 12 bases. The germline gives CDR1 SGHDT, CDR2 YYEEEE. The length of the CDR3 is 12 residues. CDR3 sequence (DNA): TGTGCCAGCAGCCCGTACAGGGAGACGCAGTATTTT. Protein product: CASSPYRETQYF.

In regard to this clone: Other DNA variants within this sample encode the same CDR3. This rearrangement joins TRBV18 to TRBJ1-1; the match to TRBD1 covers 8 bases. V dropped 4 bases and J dropped 4; count of bases not matched to a gene: 2. CDR3 length: 13 amino acids. In germline, CDR1 is KGHSH, CDR2 LQKENI. The CDR3 loop is CASSRDRGTEAFF. The CDR3 bases are TGTGCCAGCTCACGAGACAGGGGCACTGAAGCTTTCTTT.

The rearrangement links TRBV7-9 to TRBJ2-7; D is possibly TRBD1 (6 bases). The V gene lost 5 bases and the J gene lost 2 bases, with 16 bases spanning the gap. Germline CDR1 and CDR2: SEHNR and FQNEAQ (reference sequence). This CDR3 comprises 15 residues. In DNA form, the CDR3 reads TGTGCCAGCAGCCCCCGTGGGACACTTCCCTACGAGCAGTACTTC. Protein product: CASSPRGTLPYEQYF.

The gene calls are TRBV10-1 and TRBJ2-1, with 12 bases lining up with TRBD2. CDR1 WNHNN and CDR2 SYGVQD come from the germline V gene (reference sequence). The CDR3 has 14 residues. After removal of 10 bases from V and 4 bases from J, the junction contained 5 bases not matched to a gene. This CDR3 reads CATRLAGVYNEQFF. The CDR3 nucleotides are TGCGCCACCAGACTAGCGGGGGTTTACAATGAGCAGTTCTTC.